The entry below describes one T cell receptor (beta chain). A single count supports this clone. Its antigen remains unidentified. Per-nucleotide qualities are absent, and no much larger clonotype sits a single base away. In the prospective study, participants were roughly 18 to 89 years old, resided in about two dozen geographic areas of the United States, and were enrolled through a virtual design. To assign participants to cohorts, the prospective study relied on clinical history that participants themselves reported in a screening survey and a study questionnaire. Recovered participants in ImmuneRACE Cohort 3 were defined by two consecutive negative NP/OP PCR tests, clearance by a healthcare professional, or resolution of symptoms. In the prospective study, mobile phlebotomists collected whole blood, serum and a nasopharyngeal or oropharyngeal swab from each participant. Additional blood draws and questionnaires over an approximately two-month period could optionally be provided by prospective study participants. Before DNA extraction, prospective study blood samples were shipped either frozen or at room temperature.

This sample was taken from a study of blood T cell repertoires in COVID-19 (dated by TCRdb to about 2020). As for the study more broadly: Samples from collaborators originated in the United States, Italy and Spain and spanned both the acute and convalescent phases of COVID-19. The material from the prospective study consisted of cDNA or gDNA derived from T cells, B-cell-depleted T cells, or PBMCs. Deeply sampled blood TCRbeta repertoires from subjects exposed to, actively infected with, or recovered from COVID-19 were included in the dataset. The repertoires were made available in a free public database intended to serve as a resource for research on the immune response to SARS-CoV-2. The samples were drawn from the first 160 participants of the ongoing ImmuneRACE study and from 950 to 1,500 subjects provided by 6 global collaborators. A de-identified subject ID, COVID-19 status, age in years and sex were almost always included in the sample metadata. HLA class I and class II types, where available, came from metadata supplied by the sample provider rather than from assay-based typing.

Paper-wide results and their limitations: The quantity of clinical and demographic metadata differed by source and by participant and was supplied without curation.

TCRbeta CDR3 regions were amplified from genomic DNA by means of the immunoSEQ Assay, a bias-controlled multiplex PCR. Processing in the source paper ran as follows. Within the assay, amplification of reference gene primers was used to estimate how many nucleated cells each sample contained. To quantify the absolute abundance of each unique TCRbeta CDR3 rearrangement, sequence reads were collapsed and filtered. For each sample, productive Simpson clonality was calculated as the square root of Simpson's diversity index across productive rearrangements. TCRdb obtained this table from immuneACCESS and retained in-frame rearrangements with V and J assigned. These tables miss some clones; where compared with another copy, unresolved V genes account for less than half of the shortfall, and the remainder is unexplained. Clone size and V and J calls were adopted from that table, with D and trimming inferred from the DNA. Across this sample there are roughly 380,000 clones, with around 87% seen only once. Of the sample, 1.3% is held by the ten largest clones.

Material: PBMCs or T cells enriched from blood (not recorded which). The receptor comes from a man aged 30 to 45 who had recovered from COVID-19.

The sequence in DNA is TGTGCCAGCAACAGGGTGGGCAAACCGGGGGAGCTGTTTTTT. Translated, this gives CASNRVGKPGELFF. This sequence uses TRBV27 and TRBJ2-2; the D gene is perhaps TRBD1, on 6 matching bases. V was cut back by 7 bases and J by 8 bases, leaving a gap of 17 bases between them. The CDR3 runs 14 amino acids, cysteine and phenylalanine included. Of all the DNA, just the CDR3 is kept, 42 bases in frame from base 1. Reading the germline V gene (reference sequence) gives CDR1 MNHEY and CDR2 SMNVEV.